These 23 T cell receptor beta chains originate from one sample sequenced in a study of regulatory T cells in long-lasting Graves disease. The time point: newly diagnosed GD, antithyroid drugs for less than 3 months. Making the TCR library involved RNA that had been extracted from PBMCs. Arm-PCR of CDR3 regions and iRepertoire HTBI primers were used to build TCR beta libraries. One entry per CDR3 protein results from TCRdb running MiXCR on the multiplex PCR reads. The table includes around 500,000 distinct CDR3 sequences, about 14% detected once. The same data also contributed to another study, on T cells in Graves' hyperthyroidism and ophthalmopathy.

This sample comprised peripheral blood mononuclear cells (PBMCs), obtained at new diagnosis, from a patient treated with antithyroid drugs. The receptors come from a man aged 25-45 years with Graves disease.

Only a few counts were recorded for this clonotype. The rearrangement links TRBV5-1 to TRBJ2-1; 9 nucleotides agree with TRBD2. V trimming: 4 bases; J trimming: 5 bases; junction bases outside the gene matches: 7. CDR1 SGHRS and CDR2 YFSETQ come from the germline V gene. There are 15 residues in the CDR3. The CDR3 sequence: CASSPREGGNNEQFF. CDR3 DNA sequence: TGCGCCAGCAGCCCGCGGGAGGGCGGGAACAATGAGCAGTTCTTC.

The V and J genes are TRBV29-1 and TRBJ2-2; no reliable D call. CDR1 is SQVTM, CDR2 ANQGSEA, per germline. V was clipped by 6 bases and J by 7 bases, with 12 bases between them. The length of the CDR3 is 12 residues. The CDR3: CSVVDPGGELFF. CDR3 nucleotides: TGCAGCGTCGTAGATCCGGGCGGGGAGCTGTTTTTT.

This clonotype has at least ten counts. The rearrangement joins TRBV12-3 or TRBV12-4 to TRBJ2-1, with 13 bases that match TRBD2. The CDR3 length is 20 residues. Trimming took 5 bases from V and 2 from J; bases not matched to a gene: 15. The CDR3 DNA follows: TGTGCCAGCAGTCCAGGTCCGGGACTAGCGGGACCGTTACCCTACAATGAGCAGTTCTTC. Residues: CASSPGPGLAGPLPYNEQFF.

This clonotype came up many times. The J gene is TRBJ2-7, the V gene TRBV6-2 or TRBV6-3, with TRBD2 matching 11 bases. Germline assignment: CDR1 MNHEY and CDR2 SVGEGT. Losses at the gene ends were 5 bases for V and 4 bases for J; bases not matched to a gene: 13. The CDR3 length is 17 residues. The CDR3 DNA sequence: TGTGCCAGCAGTGAAGACCGGCTAGCGGGAGGAACATACGAGCAGTACTTC. It codes for CASSEDRLAGGTYEQYF.

This clonotype was detected once. A much larger clone differs from this one at a single base, so this may be a read error. This sequence joins TRBV12-3 or TRBV12-4 and TRBJ2-1; perhaps TRBD1 as D (6 bases). The V end lost 6 bases, the J end lost 12 bases, and 18 bases lay between the germline ends. The CDR3 has 13 amino acids. In DNA form, the CDR3 reads TGTGCCAGCAGCTATAGGGACATCGGGGCGCAGTTCTTC. It encodes CASSYRDIGAQFF.

Many counts were recorded for this clonotype. CDR3 sequence (DNA): TGTGCCAGCAGTGAAGTCCCCGGGGAGCTGTTTTTT. Translated, it gives CASSEVPGELFF. This rearrangement joins TRBV2 to TRBJ2-2; no firm D call. CDR3 length equals 12 residues. V was trimmed by 1 base and J by 6 bases, leaving 3 bases between them. The germline CDR1 and CDR2 sequences are SNHLY and FYNNEI.

This clonotype was recorded a few times. The chain links TRBV5-1 to TRBJ2-3; TRBD2 agrees at 8 bases. Germline CDR1 is SGHRS and CDR2 is YFSETQ. This CDR3 spans 16 amino acids. Losses at the gene ends were 4 bases for V and 4 bases for J; bases not matched to a gene: 11. In nucleotides, the CDR3 is TGCGCCAGCAGCACCCTTAGCGGGACGGGCGCAGATACGCAGTATTTT. This translates into CASSTLSGTGADTQYF.

There are a few counts of this clonotype. In DNA form, the CDR3 reads TGTGCCATCACTGACACGTGGGAGCAGTACTTC. Its protein is CAITDTWEQYF. J is TRBJ2-7 and V is TRBV10-3; D gene ambiguous. V was clipped by 7 bases and J by 7 bases, with 11 bases between them. The CDR3 covers 11 residues. Germline V gives CDR1 ENHRY, CDR2 SYGVKD.

The rearrangement links TRBV5-5 to TRBJ1-6; 7 bases fit TRBD1. This CDR3 comprises 15 residues. V shed 3 bases, J shed 9 bases, and the junction held 9 bases outside the gene matches. The germline V gene encodes CDR1 SGHKS and CDR2 YYEKEE (reference sequence). CDR3 coding DNA: TGTGCCAGCAGCTCGAGACAGGGATCTGTTTCACCCCTCCACTTT. Its translation: CASSSRQGSVSPLHF.

This clonotype was seen repeatedly, ten times or more. This sequence joins TRBV7-2 and TRBJ2-7; the D gene is possibly TRBD2 (5 bases). The CDR3 spans 14 residues. Looked up from germline, CDR1 is SGHTA and CDR2 is FQGNSA. Between the trimmed V and J ends, which lost 5 bases and 1 base, there was a span of 12 bases. This chain's CDR3 is CASSPRTGSYEQYF. DNA of the CDR3: TGTGCCAGCAGCCCCCGGACTGGTTCCTACGAGCAGTACTTC.

Remarks on this clonotype: The junction departs from germline at one end; a sequencing error may be responsible. The chain employs TRBV5-1 and TRBJ2-5, with D possibly matching TRBD2 (7 bases). Per the germline V gene, CDR1 is SGHRS and CDR2 is YFSETQ. This CDR3 is 14 amino acids long. This CDR3 reads CACRGAGLGETQYF. The CDR3, as DNA: TGCGCCTGCAGGGGAGCGGGACTCGGAGAGACCCAGTACTTC. The whole variable domain, remainder taken from reference TRBV5-1 and TRBJ2-5, is KAGVTQTPRYLIKTRGQQVTLSCSPISGHRSVSWYQQTPGQGLQFLFEYFSETQRNKGNFPGRFSGRQFSNSRSEMNVSTLELGDSALYLCACRGAGLGETQYFGPGTRLLVL.

Many counts were recorded for this clonotype. The chain carries TRBV30 and TRBJ2-7; D gene uncertain. V lost 0 bases and J lost 0, with 6 bases in between. The germline CDR1 and CDR2 sequences are GTSNPN and SVGIG (reference sequence). This CDR3 has 13 amino acids. The CDR3 nucleotides read TGTGCCTGGAGTGTACTCCGCTCCTACGAGCAGTACTTC. Protein sequence: CAWSVLRSYEQYF.

This clonotype came up once. The V call is TRBV19, the J call TRBJ2-3, with D perhaps TRBD1 or TRBD2 (5 bases each). The germline V gene has CDR1 LNHDA and CDR2 SQIVND (reference sequence). The V end was cut by 3 bases, the J end by 8 bases, with 30 bases between. The CDR3 loop spans 19 amino acids. The CDR3 nucleotides read TGTGCCAGTAGTATGTGGTCTGGGGGAATACCATTCGTTACTGGTACGCAGTATTTT. Amino acid sequence: CASSMWSGGIPFVTGTQYF.

This chain links TRBV30 with TRBJ1-2; a weak D match, TRBD1 (5 bases). The CDR3 is made up of 13 amino acids. Trimming took 1 base from V and 2 from J, leaving 8 bases between them. Per germline, CDR1 GTSNPN and CDR2 SVGIG (reference sequence). The CDR3 DNA is TGTGCCTGGAGTGAACAGGTGAACTATGGCTACACCTTC. Residues: CAWSEQVNYGYTF. Together with reference TRBV30 and TRBJ1-2, the CDR3 gives the full variable domain: SQTIHQWPATLVQPVGSPLSLECTVEGTSNPNLYWYRQAAGRGLQLLFYSVGIGQISSEVPQNLSASRPQDRQFILSSKKLLLSDSGFYLCAWSEQVNYGYTFGSGTRLTVV.

Note on this clonotype: One junction end does not reproduce the germline sequence, and a read error may be involved. This sequence joins TRBV28 and TRBJ1-3, with D tentatively TRBD1 (5 bases). The CDR3 has 13 amino acids. Looked up from germline, CDR1 is MDHEN and CDR2 is SYDVKM. The CDR3 spells CASRTASGNTICF. CDR3 DNA sequence: TGTGCCAGCAGGACAGCCTCTGGAAACACCATATGTTTT.

The chain combines TRBV20-1 with TRBJ2-3; possibly TRBD1 or TRBD2 for D (6 bases each). Germline V gives CDR1 DFQATT, CDR2 SNEGSKA (reference sequence). The CDR3 spans 14 residues. V was clipped by 6 bases and J by 2 bases, with 15 bases between them. CDR3 region: CSAPKWGATDTQYF. DNA of the CDR3: TGCAGTGCCCCTAAGTGGGGGGCCACAGATACGCAGTATTTT.

At least ten counts were recorded for this clonotype. V usage is TRBV11-2 and J usage is TRBJ2-1, with D unresolved. The germline V gene encodes CDR1 SGHAT and CDR2 FQNNGV. V was shortened by 3 bases and J by 8 bases, with 14 bases between the two germline ends. The CDR3 loop spans 14 amino acids. The CDR3 here is CASSFFALGDEQFF. DNA for the CDR3: TGTGCCAGCAGCTTCTTTGCCCTGGGCGATGAGCAGTTCTTC. The full variable domain, in which reference TRBV11-2 and TRBJ2-1 provide the parts outside the CDR3, is EAGVAQSPRYKIIEKRQSVAFWCNPISGHATLYWYQQILGQGPKLLIQFQNNGVVDDSQLPKDRFSAERLKGVDSTLKIQPAKLEDSAVYLCASSFFALGDEQFFGPGTRLTVL.

There are many counts of this clonotype. This chain connects TRBV9 to TRBJ2-7; D remains ambiguous. Germline CDR1 SGDLS, CDR2 YYNGEE. The CDR3 covers 16 residues. V was cut by 0 bases and J by 2 bases, with 15 bases left in between. CDR3 coding DNA: TGTGCCAGCAGCGTAGGCCCCGGAGCGACCGCCTACGAGCAGTACTTC. Residues: CASSVGPGATAYEQYF.

The chain carries TRBV30 and TRBJ2-4; 7 positions match TRBD1. The CDR3 totals 15 residues. With 3 bases clipped from V and 5 bases from J, the junction kept 10 bases outside the gene matches. The germline V gene encodes CDR1 GTSNPN and CDR2 SVGIG (reference sequence). Here the CDR3 DNA reads TGTGCCTGGAGAAGATCCGGGACAGCTCAAAACATTCAGTACTTC. It translates to CAWRRSGTAQNIQYF. Based on the CDR3 plus reference TRBV30 and TRBJ2-4, the full variable domain is SQTIHQWPATLVQPVGSPLSLECTVEGTSNPNLYWYRQAAGRGLQLLFYSVGIGQISSEVPQNLSASRPQDRQFILSSKKLLLSDSGFYLCAWRRSGTAQNIQYFGAGTRLSVL.

As for this clonotype: Possible read error: a much larger clone is one base away. The chain carries TRBV3-1 and TRBJ2-3; either TRBD1 or TRBD2 may supply D (5 bases each). Judging by the DNA end, TRBJ2-1 fits better; the J call may be wrong. CDR3 length: 13 amino acids. CDR1 and CDR2 (germline): LGHDT, YNNKEL (reference sequence). The CDR3 nucleotides are TGTGCCAGCGGCCTTGGGACCATGAATGAGCAGTTCTTC. Its translation: CASGLGTMNEQFF.

Of note for this clonotype: This may be a read error, as it is one base from a much larger clone. The genes are TRBV10-3 and TRBJ1-4, with D tentatively TRBD1 (5 bases). The CDR3 is 14 amino acids. Looked up from germline, CDR1 is ENHRY and CDR2 is SYGVKD. In nucleotides, the CDR3 is TGTACCATCAGCGCGGGGGGAACTAATGAAAAACTGTTTTTT. Protein sequence: CTISAGGTNEKLFF.

At least ten counts were recorded for this clonotype. The chain links TRBV7-3 to TRBJ2-3; maybe TRBD2 (5 bases). V was cut by 5 bases and J by 1 base, with 10 bases left in between. The CDR3 covers 14 residues. CDR1 is SGHTA and CDR2 is FQGTGA in the germline V gene. This CDR3 is CASSSWERTDTQYF. The CDR3 DNA is TGTGCCAGCAGCAGTTGGGAGCGCACAGATACGCAGTATTTT.

The chain carries TRBV7-9 and TRBJ1-2, with D possibly being TRBD1 (5 bases). Per the germline V gene, CDR1 is SEHNR and CDR2 is FQNEAQ (reference sequence). V lost 1 base and J lost 5, with 14 bases in between. The CDR3 has 15 amino acids. The CDR3 is CASSLDGPGGYGYTF. The CDR3 region has the DNA TGTGCCAGCAGCTTAGACGGGCCGGGGGGTTATGGCTACACCTTC.